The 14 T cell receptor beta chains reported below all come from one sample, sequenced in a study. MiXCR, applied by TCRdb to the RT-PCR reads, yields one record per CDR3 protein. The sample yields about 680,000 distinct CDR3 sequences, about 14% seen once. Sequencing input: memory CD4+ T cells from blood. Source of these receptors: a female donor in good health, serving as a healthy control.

DNA for the CDR3: TGTGCCAGCAGCCTCGCGAGGGGACCCCAGCACGTCCTGACTTTC. This codes for CASSLARGPQHVLTF. The chain links TRBV7-2 to TRBJ2-6; possibly TRBD1 or TRBD2 for D (5 bases each). Deletions cut 5 bases from V and 11 bases from J, with 19 bases between. The CDR3 has 15 residues. The germline V gene has CDR1 SGHTA and CDR2 FQGNSA.

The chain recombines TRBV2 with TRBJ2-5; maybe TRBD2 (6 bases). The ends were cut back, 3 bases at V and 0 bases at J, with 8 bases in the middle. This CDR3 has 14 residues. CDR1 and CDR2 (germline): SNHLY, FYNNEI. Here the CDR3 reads CASSDRGYQETQYF. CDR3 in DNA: TGTGCCAGCAGTGACCGGGGGTACCAAGAGACCCAGTACTTC.

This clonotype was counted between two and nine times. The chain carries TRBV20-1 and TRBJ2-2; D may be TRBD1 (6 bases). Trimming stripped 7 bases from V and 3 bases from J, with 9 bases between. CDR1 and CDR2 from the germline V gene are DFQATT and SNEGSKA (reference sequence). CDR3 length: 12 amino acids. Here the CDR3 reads CSVAGDTGELFF. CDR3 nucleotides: TGCAGTGTAGCAGGGGACACCGGGGAGCTGTTTTTT.

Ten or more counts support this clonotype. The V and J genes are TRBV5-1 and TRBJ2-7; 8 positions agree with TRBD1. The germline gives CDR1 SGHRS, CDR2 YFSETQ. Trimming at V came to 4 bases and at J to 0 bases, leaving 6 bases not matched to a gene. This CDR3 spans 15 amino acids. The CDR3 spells CASSVTGGSSYEQYF. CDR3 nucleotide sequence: TGCGCCAGCAGCGTTACAGGGGGGAGCTCCTACGAGCAGTACTTC.

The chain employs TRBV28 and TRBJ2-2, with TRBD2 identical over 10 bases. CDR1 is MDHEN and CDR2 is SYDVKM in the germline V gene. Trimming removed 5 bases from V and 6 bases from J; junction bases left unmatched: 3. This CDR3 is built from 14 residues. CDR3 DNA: TGTGCCAGCAGTATAGCGGGAGGAGCCGGGGAGCTGTTTTTT. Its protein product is CASSIAGGAGELFF.

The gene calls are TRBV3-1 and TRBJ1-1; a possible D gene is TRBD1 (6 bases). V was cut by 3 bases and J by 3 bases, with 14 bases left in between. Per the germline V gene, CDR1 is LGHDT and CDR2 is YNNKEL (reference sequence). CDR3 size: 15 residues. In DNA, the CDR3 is TGTGCCAGCAGCCAGGGGGGCCACAAGGACACTGAAGCTTTCTTT. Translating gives CASSQGGHKDTEAFF.

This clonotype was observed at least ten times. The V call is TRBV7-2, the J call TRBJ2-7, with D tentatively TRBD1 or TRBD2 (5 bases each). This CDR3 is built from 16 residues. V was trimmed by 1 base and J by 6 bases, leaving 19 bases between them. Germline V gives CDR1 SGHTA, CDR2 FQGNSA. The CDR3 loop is CASSLGWGRGNGEQYF. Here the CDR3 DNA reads TGTGCCAGCAGCTTAGGCTGGGGACGGGGTAACGGCGAGCAGTACTTC. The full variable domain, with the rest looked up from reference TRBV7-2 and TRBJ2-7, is GAGVSQSPSNKVTEKGKDVELRCDPISGHTALYWYRQSLGQGLEFLIYFQGNSAPDKSGLPSDRFSAERTGGSVSTLTIQRTQQEDSAVYLCASSLGWGRGNGEQYFGPGTRLTVT.

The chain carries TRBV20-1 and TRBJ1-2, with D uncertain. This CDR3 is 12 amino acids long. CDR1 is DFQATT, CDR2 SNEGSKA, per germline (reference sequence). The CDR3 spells CKIWTPDYGYTF. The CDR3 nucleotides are TGCAAAATTTGGACTCCGGACTATGGCTACACCTTC.

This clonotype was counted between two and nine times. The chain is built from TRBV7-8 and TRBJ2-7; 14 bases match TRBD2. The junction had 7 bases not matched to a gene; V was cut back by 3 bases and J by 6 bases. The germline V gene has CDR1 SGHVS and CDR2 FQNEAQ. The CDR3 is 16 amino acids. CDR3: CASSLTSGRAHFEQYF. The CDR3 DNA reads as TGTGCCAGCAGCTTGACTAGCGGGAGGGCCCATTTCGAGCAGTACTTC. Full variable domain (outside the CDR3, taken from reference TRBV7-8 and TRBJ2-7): GAGVSQSPRYKVAKRGQDVALRCDPISGHVSLFWYQQALGQGPEFLTYFQNEAQLDKSGLPSDRFFAERPEGSVSTLKIQRTQQEDSAVYLCASSLTSGRAHFEQYFGPGTRLTVT.

The CDR3 region is CASSSLQGQRHFF. The CDR3 coding sequence is TGTGCCAGCAGTAGCCTGCAGGGACAAAGGCATTTCTTC. This chain uses TRBV6-5 with TRBJ2-1; tentatively, D is TRBD1 (6 bases). V was shortened by 5 bases and J by 16 bases, with 21 bases between the two germline ends. This CDR3 has 13 residues. Germline values: CDR1 MNHEY, CDR2 SVGAGI.

CDR3 in DNA: TGTGCCAGCCGATCTGTATCGGCGGGGGGCGTCTATGGCTACACCTTC. This gives the protein CASRSVSAGGVYGYTF. V usage is TRBV28 and J usage is TRBJ1-2; a possible D gene is TRBD1 (6 bases). The CDR3 runs 16 residues. V gave up 8 bases and J gave up 4 bases, with 23 bases separating them. Germline V gene sequence: CDR1 MDHEN, CDR2 SYDVKM.

This chain's CDR3 is CASSTPSPPFSGYTF. The CDR3 DNA is TGTGCCAGCAGTACCCCAAGCCCCCCGTTTAGTGGCTACACCTTC. The chain links TRBV6-5 to TRBJ1-2; D not resolved. The germline CDR1 and CDR2 sequences are MNHEY and SVGAGI. Between the trimmed V and J ends, which lost 5 bases and 7 bases, there was a span of 20 bases. The CDR3 consists of 15 residues.

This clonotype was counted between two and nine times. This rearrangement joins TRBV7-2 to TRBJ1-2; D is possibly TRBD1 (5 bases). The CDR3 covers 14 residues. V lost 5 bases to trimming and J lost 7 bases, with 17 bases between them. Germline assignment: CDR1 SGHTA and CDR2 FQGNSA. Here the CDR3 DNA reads TGTGCCAGCAGCCCGGGAGGGGTTTTAGGTGGCTACACCTTC. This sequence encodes CASSPGGVLGGYTF.

The CDR3: CASSLGPITEAFF. The DNA for the CDR3 is TGTGCCAGCTCATTAGGACCTATTACTGAAGCTTTCTTT. The chain combines TRBV18 with TRBJ1-1, with no clear D. Germline CDR1 KGHSH, CDR2 LQKENI. V lost 5 bases to trimming and J lost 5 bases, with 12 bases between them. The CDR3 length is 13 residues.